This T cell receptor beta chain was recovered during a study of T cell repertoires in cytomegalovirus infection. Using its own MiXCR run on the reads, TCRdb lists one record per CDR3 protein. The data hold 490,000 or so distinct CDR3 sequences, with 11% observed a single time. From germline, CDR1 is SGHTA and CDR2 FQGNSA. The CDR3 runs to 16 residues. The ends were cut back, 3 bases at V and 4 bases at J, with 18 bases in the middle. The table lists this clonotype with many counts. Material for sequencing was PBMCs. The rearrangement joins TRBV7-2 to TRBJ1-1; perhaps TRBD1 as D (6 bases). The source is a human donor in good health (CMV status not recorded). Some clones in this sample may be carry-over from other donors' samples. The CDR3 bases are TGTGCCAGCAGCTTGTGGGGGGGGGGCTCGGGCACTGAAGCTTTCTTT. It encodes CASSLWGGGSGTEAFF.